This T cell receptor beta chain was recorded in a study of T cells in localized non-small cell lung cancer. Whole-study findings and limits: The appearance of a median 57 of the top 100 tumor clones was seen in adjacent lung. Uninvolved adjacent lung showed the highest T cell clonality, exceeding tumor.

Profiled with immunoSEQ multiplex PCR; TCRdb holds only in-frame clones, not every one. This sample has roughly 30,000 clones, with roughly 80% found just once. Germline V gene lookup returns CDR1 MNHEY and CDR2 SVGAGI. CDR3 length: 15 amino acids. V shed 5 bases and J shed 4 bases, with 17 bases lying between them. Remarks on this clone: Its antigen is currently unknown.

This chain uses TRBV6-5 with TRBJ1-1; TRBD1 might be the D (6 bases). The source is a man aged 35-75 years with stage III lung adenocarcinoma. Material: peripheral blood mononuclear cells, obtained before any cancer treatment. CDR3 DNA sequence: TGTGCCAGCAGTACCCTACGTGGGGGCGTCACTGAAGCTTTCTTT. Amino acids: CASSTLRGGVTEAFF.